The sequence of this T cell receptor beta chain was determined in a study of post-analysis software for immune sequencing data. The table lists this clonotype with a count of one. Included in the TCR beta cDNA libraries were unique molecular identifiers. TCRdb re-called the PCR reads with MiXCR, one entry per CDR3 protein. Here the sample spans 160,000 or so distinct CDR3 sequences, about 36% being singletons. Between the trimmed V and J ends, which lost 7 bases and 8 bases, there was a span of 15 bases. Germline V gene sequence: CDR1 SQVTM, CDR2 ANQGSEA. This CDR3 spans 12 amino acids. This sequence originates from a girl aged 10 to 17 with multiple sclerosis. The chain uses TRBV29-1 and TRBJ2-1; D gene uncertain. The starting material was blood, obtained after autologous hematopoietic stem cell transplantation. The CDR3 nucleotides read TGCAGCGCCCGACCGTCTGGAGATGAGCAGTTCTTC. It translates to CSARPSGDEQFF.